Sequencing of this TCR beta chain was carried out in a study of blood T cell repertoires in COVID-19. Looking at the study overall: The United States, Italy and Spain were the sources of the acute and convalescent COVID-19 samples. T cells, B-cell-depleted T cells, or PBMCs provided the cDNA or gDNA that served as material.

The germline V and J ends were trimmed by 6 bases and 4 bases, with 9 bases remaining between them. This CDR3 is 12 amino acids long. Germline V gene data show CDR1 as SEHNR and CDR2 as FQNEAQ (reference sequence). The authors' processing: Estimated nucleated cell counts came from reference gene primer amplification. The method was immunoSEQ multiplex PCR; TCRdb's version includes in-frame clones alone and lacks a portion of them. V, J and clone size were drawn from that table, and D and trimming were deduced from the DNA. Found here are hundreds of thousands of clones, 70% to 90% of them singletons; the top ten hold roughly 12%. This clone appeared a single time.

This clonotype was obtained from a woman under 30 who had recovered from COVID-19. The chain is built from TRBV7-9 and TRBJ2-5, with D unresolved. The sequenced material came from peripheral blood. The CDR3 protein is CASRRRGETQYF. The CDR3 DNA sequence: TGTGCCAGCAGACGAAGAGGAGAGACCCAGTACTTC.